The 17 T cell receptor beta chains below were found in one sample sequenced in a study of blood T cell dynamics during melanoma immunotherapy. The data were produced by immunoSEQ multiplex PCR, yet TCRdb's version contains in-frame clones alone and is incomplete. Among some 11,000 clones listed, more than 75% were seen once. Time point given: week 3, after first cycle of checkpoint inhibitor. The sample was blood, taken from a patient treated with checkpoint blockade. Receptors were obtained from a human donor with melanoma.

The V and J genes are TRBV7-2 and TRBJ1-2, with 7 positions matching TRBD1. This CDR3 comprises 16 residues. Germline CDR1 and CDR2: SGHTA and FQGNSA. Germline trimming cut 5 bases from V and 0 bases from J; bases unmatched to any gene: 9. The chain's CDR3 is CASSGSGQASNYGYTF. In DNA form, the CDR3 reads TGTGCCAGCAGCGGATCAGGACAGGCTTCTAACTATGGCTACACCTTC.

The chain joins TRBV6-6 to TRBJ2-2, with a possible D match to TRBD2 (6 bases). CDR1 is MNHNY and CDR2 is SVGAGI in the germline V gene (reference sequence). The V gene lost 6 bases and the J gene lost 0 bases, with 11 bases spanning the gap. The CDR3 is 15 residues long. The CDR3 loop reads CASRGGTPNTGELFF. CDR3 DNA: TGTGCCAGCAGGGGCGGGACGCCGAACACCGGGGAGCTGTTTTTT.

The table lists this clone with a count of one. The rearrangement uses TRBV19 and TRBJ2-6; TRBD1 agrees at 9 bases. The V and J ends lost 10 bases and 0 bases, in that order; junction bases with no gene match: 4. The CDR3 covers 15 residues. CDR1 is LNHDA and CDR2 is SQIVND in the germline V gene (reference sequence). CDR3 in amino acids: CATGQGNSGANVLTF. Here the CDR3 DNA reads TGTGCCACCGGACAGGGGAACTCTGGGGCCAACGTCCTGACTTTC.

The chain couples TRBV7-2 to TRBJ2-3, with 11 bases that match TRBD2. CDR3 size: 18 residues. Losses at the gene ends were 1 base for V and 6 bases for J; bases not matched to a gene: 12. From germline, CDR1 is SGHTA and CDR2 FQGNSA. The CDR3 loop is CASSLVRGSGGVADTQYF. The CDR3 DNA reads as TGTGCCAGCAGCTTAGTAAGGGGTAGCGGGGGGGTGGCTGATACGCAGTATTTT.

The rearrangement links TRBV18 to TRBJ1-4; a weak D match, TRBD1 (5 bases). V dropped 3 bases and J dropped 0 bases, with 8 bases sitting between them. Germline CDR1 KGHSH, CDR2 LQKENI. The CDR3 is made up of 15 amino acids. The CDR3 sequence: CASSPRGATNEKLFF. The CDR3 coding sequence is TGTGCCAGCTCACCGCGGGGGGCAACTAATGAAAAACTGTTTTTT. Looking up the rest from reference TRBV18 and TRBJ1-4 gives the full variable domain: NAGVMQNPRHLVRRRGQEARLRCSPMKGHSHVYWYRQLPEEGLKFMVYLQKENIIDESGMPKERFSAEFPKEGPSILRIQQVVRGDSAAYFCASSPRGATNEKLFFGSGTQLSVL.

This rearrangement joins TRBV6-5 to TRBJ2-2; D remains unclear. This CDR3 spans 12 amino acids. Germline assignment: CDR1 MNHEY and CDR2 SVGAGI. Trimming took 6 bases from V and 5 from J, leaving 7 bases between them. CDR3 region: CASRRATGELFF. CDR3 DNA: TGTGCCAGCAGGAGAGCGACCGGGGAGCTGTTTTTT.

This clone has only a few counts. The chain is built from TRBV6-5 and TRBJ1-2; D is unresolved. This CDR3 spans 13 amino acids. The V gene lost 2 bases and the J gene lost 8 bases, with 12 bases spanning the gap. Looked up from germline, CDR1 is MNHEY and CDR2 is SVGAGI. The CDR3 DNA reads as TGTGCCAGCAGTTACCCAGGCAGTGAGGGCTACACCTTC. It is translated as CASSYPGSEGYTF.

This chain uses TRBV10-3 with TRBJ1-6; possibly TRBD1 for D (5 bases). Trimming left V 2 bases short and J 8 bases short, with 19 bases between. This CDR3 is 17 amino acids long. Germline V gene sequence: CDR1 ENHRY, CDR2 SYGVKD. The CDR3 DNA sequence: TGTGCCATCAGTGAGGCCTCCGGGACTTGGGGGGATTCACCCCTCCACTTT. It codes for CAISEASGTWGDSPLHF.

The gene calls are TRBV5-4 and TRBJ1-6; 8 bases match TRBD1. The CDR3 has 13 residues. CDR1 SGHNT and CDR2 YYREEE come from the germline V gene (reference sequence). The J segment lost 7 bases and the V segment lost 10 bases, leaving 7 bases of the junction unmatched. CDR3 sequence (DNA): TGTGCCCAAGGACAGGGCGACAATTCACCCCTCCACTTT. Translation gives CAQGQGDNSPLHF.

The J gene is TRBJ1-3, the V gene TRBV5-1; the match to TRBD1 covers 8 bases. CDR3 length equals 17 residues. Germline CDR1 SGHRS, CDR2 YFSETQ. V gave up 4 bases and J gave up 0 bases; unmatched junction bases: 9. The CDR3 sequence: CASSPGQGGFSGNTIYF. CDR3 in DNA: TGCGCCAGCAGCCCTGGACAGGGTGGCTTCTCTGGAAACACCATATATTTT. The full variable domain, completed using reference TRBV5-1 and TRBJ1-3, is KAGVTQTPRYLIKTRGQQVTLSCSPISGHRSVSWYQQTPGQGLQFLFEYFSETQRNKGNFPGRFSGRQFSNSRSEMNVSTLELGDSALYLCASSPGQGGFSGNTIYFGEGSWLTVV.

The chain joins TRBV7-2 to TRBJ2-5; 7 bases map to TRBD1. Germline V gene sequence: CDR1 SGHTA, CDR2 FQGNSA. The junction had 5 bases not matched to a gene; V was cut back by 1 base and J by 3 bases. This CDR3 region has 15 residues. The CDR3 nucleotides read TGTGCCAGCAGCTTAGGCAGGGGGAAGGAAGAGACCCAGTACTTC. This sequence encodes CASSLGRGKEETQYF.

This chain links TRBV7-8 with TRBJ2-7, with D perhaps TRBD2 (6 bases). This CDR3 has 16 amino acids. Deletions cut 1 base from V and 2 bases from J, with 15 bases between. The germline V gene encodes CDR1 SGHVS and CDR2 FQNEAQ. The CDR3: CASSLGSVGGPYEQYF. Written as DNA, the CDR3 is TGTGCCAGCAGCTTAGGTTCTGTCGGGGGACCCTACGAGCAGTACTTC.

V usage is TRBV12-5 and J usage is TRBJ2-4, with 9 nucleotides matching TRBD1. Germline V CDR1 and CDR2: LGHNT, FRNRAP. With V trimmed by 5 bases and J by 2 bases, 7 bases remained unmatched. The CDR3 sequence is 16 residues long. In DNA form, the CDR3 reads TGTGCTAGTGGTCAGGGACAGGGCGCGACCAAAAACATTCAGTACTTC. It encodes CASGQGQGATKNIQYF.

This clone was recorded once. V usage is TRBV7-2 and J usage is TRBJ2-7; D uncertain. CDR1 SGHTA and CDR2 FQGNSA come from the germline V gene. The germline V and J ends were trimmed by 8 bases and 5 bases, with 10 bases remaining between them. This CDR3 is 11 amino acids long. This CDR3 reads CASGEMDEQYF. DNA of the CDR3: TGTGCCAGCGGAGAGATGGACGAGCAGTACTTC.

J is TRBJ2-3 and V is TRBV7-2; D is perhaps TRBD1 or TRBD2 (5 bases each). Trimming took 2 bases from V and 2 from J, leaving 14 bases between them. Germline V CDR1 and CDR2: SGHTA, FQGNSA. The CDR3 extends over 16 amino acids. CDR3 sequence: CASSLFGGPNTDTQYF. The CDR3 DNA reads as TGTGCCAGCAGCTTATTTGGGGGACCTAACACAGATACGCAGTATTTT.

The rearrangement uses TRBV2 and TRBJ2-7; the D is unclear. With 2 bases removed from V and 2 bases from J, the gap between germline ends came to 7 bases. The germline V gene encodes CDR1 SNHLY and CDR2 FYNNEI. The CDR3 length is 13 residues. The CDR3 protein is CASSENPAYEQYV. The CDR3 nucleotides are TGTGCCAGCAGTGAAAACCCAGCCTACGAGCAGTACGTC.

The chain links TRBV19 to TRBJ1-2, with D unclear. The V end was cut by 0 bases, the J end by 4 bases, with 9 bases between. The CDR3 sequence is 14 residues long. Germline assignment: CDR1 LNHDA and CDR2 SQIVND (reference sequence). CDR3 sequence reads: CASSIDPTVYGYTF. The CDR3 nucleotides read TGTGCCAGTAGTATAGATCCTACAGTCTATGGCTACACCTTC.